The T cell receptor beta chain under discussion was sequenced for a study of T cell responses to AZD1222 COVID-19 vaccine. This clone occurred a few times. Antigen: not known. Sequencing was performed with immunoSEQ multiplex PCR; in TCRdb, only in-frame clones are kept and a portion is missing. The sample has fewer than 200,000 clones; 70% to 90% are singletons. Study-level points and caveats: At baseline, just a handful of AZD1222 recipients tested seropositive.

Germline assignment: CDR1 ENHRY and CDR2 SYGVKD. Trimming took 0 bases from V and 0 from J; bases not matched to a gene: 2. This CDR3 is built from 17 residues. The chain joins TRBV10-3 to TRBJ1-6, with TRBD1 identical over 7 bases. This clonotype originated in an adult in good health. The input for sequencing was peripheral blood, taken on day 0 of AZD1222 vaccination. The CDR3 nucleotides read TGTGCCATCAGTGAGTCGACAGGGAGCTCCTATAATTCACCCCTCCACTTT. It codes for CAISESTGSSYNSPLHF.